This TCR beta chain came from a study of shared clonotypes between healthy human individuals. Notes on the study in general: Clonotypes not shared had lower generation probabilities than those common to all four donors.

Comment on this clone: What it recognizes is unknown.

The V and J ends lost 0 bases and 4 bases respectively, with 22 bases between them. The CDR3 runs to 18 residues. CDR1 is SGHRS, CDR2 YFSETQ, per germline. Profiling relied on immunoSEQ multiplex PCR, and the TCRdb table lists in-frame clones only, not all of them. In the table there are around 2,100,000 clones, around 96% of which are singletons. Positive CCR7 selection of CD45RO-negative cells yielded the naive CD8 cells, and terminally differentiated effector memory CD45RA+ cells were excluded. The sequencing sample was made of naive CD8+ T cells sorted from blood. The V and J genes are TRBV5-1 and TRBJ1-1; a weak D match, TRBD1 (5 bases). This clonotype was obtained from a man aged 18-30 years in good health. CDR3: CASSLGILQGGFSTEAFF. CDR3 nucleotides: TGCGCCAGCAGCTTGGGTATTCTCCAGGGAGGATTTTCCACTGAAGCTTTCTTT.